This entry lists 10 T cell receptor beta chains sequenced from one sample in a study of T cell changes during pregnancy in multiple sclerosis (dated by TCRdb to between 2017 and 2020). To prepare the library, the immunoSEQ multiplex PCR assay was applied. TCRdb retrieved this table from immuneACCESS and kept in-frame rearrangements only. Not all clones are present; in checked studies, unresolved V genes account for under half, and no reason is known for the remainder. The sample table shows roughly 72,000 clones, and 94% are seen once. The ten largest clones add up to approximately 0.15% of the sample. This specimen consisted of CD4+ T cells from peripheral blood mononuclear cells, obtained after pregnancy. These receptors came from a female donor with multiple sclerosis, enrolled in a pregnancy study.

The V gene is TRBV19, the J gene TRBJ1-2; D is perhaps TRBD1 (6 bases). The germline V gene encodes CDR1 LNHDA and CDR2 SQIVND (reference sequence). Deletions cut 1 base from V and 5 bases from J, with 14 bases between. This CDR3 comprises 15 residues. The DNA of the CDR3 is TGTGCCAGTAGTATAGGGGGGCGCTTGCTGTATGGCTACACCTTC. This sequence encodes CASSIGGRLLYGYTF. Filled out from reference TRBV19 and TRBJ1-2, the complete variable domain reads DGGITQSPKYLFRKEGQNVTLSCEQNLNHDAMYWYRQDPGQGLRLIYYSQIVNDFQKGDIAEGYSVSREKKESFPLTVTSAQKNPTAFYLCASSIGGRLLYGYTFGSGTRLTVV.

V gene TRBV2 combines with J gene TRBJ1-2; TRBD1 might be the D (5 bases). This CDR3 is built from 14 residues. V was clipped by 6 bases and J by 8 bases, with 19 bases between them. CDR1 is SNHLY and CDR2 is FYNNEI in the germline V gene. The CDR3 coding sequence is TGTGCCAGCAGGGCGGGGACGGGCTCTGGCGGCTACACCTTC. Protein product: CASRAGTGSGGYTF. The entire variable domain, with the rest obtained from reference TRBV2 and TRBJ1-2, is as follows: EPEVTQTPSHQVTQMGQEVILRCVPISNHLYFYWYRQILGQKVEFLVSFYNNEISEKSEIFDDQFSVERPDGSNFTLKIRSTKLEDSAMYFCASRAGTGSGGYTFGSGTRLTVV.

This chain links TRBV30 with TRBJ1-5; D is ambiguous. Between the trimmed V and J ends, which lost 0 bases and 4 bases, there was a span of 13 bases. CDR1 and CDR2 (germline): GTSNPN, SVGIG (reference sequence). CDR3 length: 15 residues. CDR3 loop: CAWSVGPGSNQPQHF. The DNA of the CDR3 is TGTGCCTGGAGTGTTGGTCCCGGGTCAAATCAGCCCCAGCATTTT.

The genes are TRBV7-2 and TRBJ1-4; 8 nucleotides line up with TRBD1. Trimming at V came to 4 bases and at J to 7 bases, leaving 11 bases not matched to a gene. The length of the CDR3 is 16 residues. CDR1 SGHTA and CDR2 FQGNSA come from the germline V gene. As DNA, the CDR3 is TGTGCCAGCAGCTCCACTACAGGACAGGGCCCTGAAAAACTGTTTTTT. It translates to CASSSTTGQGPEKLFF.

This clone occurred once. The V gene is TRBV30, the J gene TRBJ2-7, with 9 nucleotides matching TRBD2. The trim removed 4 bases at V and 2 bases at J, leaving 6 bases unmatched. This CDR3 has 14 residues. CDR1 and CDR2 (germline): GTSNPN, SVGIG (reference sequence). The CDR3 reads CAWNTAGGPYEQYF. CDR3 DNA: TGTGCCTGGAACACGGCGGGAGGGCCCTACGAGCAGTACTTC.

The chain employs TRBV10-3 and TRBJ1-2; D uncertain. Germline CDR1 reads ENHRY; CDR2 reads SYGVKD. Trimming removed 6 bases at V and 3 bases at J, with 11 bases between. This CDR3 has 13 amino acids. The CDR3 sequence is CAISKDGDYGYTF. The CDR3 DNA sequence: TGTGCCATCAGCAAAGACGGGGACTATGGCTACACCTTC.

The rearrangement joins TRBV11-2 to TRBJ2-7; D perhaps matches TRBD1 (5 bases). CDR1 is SGHAT, CDR2 FQNNGV, per germline. This CDR3 comprises 17 residues. The V and J ends lost 0 bases and 3 bases respectively, with 18 bases between them. The CDR3 DNA reads as TGTGCCAGCAGCTTAGATCTATTGCGCCAGGGTATCTACGAGCAGTACTTC. Its protein product is CASSLDLLRQGIYEQYF.

This chain joins TRBV27 and TRBJ1-2; TRBD1 is a possible D gene (6 bases). CDR1 is MNHEY, CDR2 SMNVEV, per germline (reference sequence). V was clipped by 6 bases and J by 5 bases, with 19 bases between them. The CDR3 loop spans 15 amino acids. The CDR3 region has the DNA TGTGCCAGCAGCCCTGAGGGGGGGGTAATGTATGGCTACACCTTC. Protein sequence: CASSPEGGVMYGYTF.

This clone was observed a single time. The chain joins TRBV29-1 to TRBJ2-7; TRBD2 might be the D (6 bases). Trimming stripped 5 bases from V and 2 bases from J, with 10 bases between. The germline V gene encodes CDR1 SQVTM and CDR2 ANQGSEA. This CDR3 comprises 12 residues. This chain's CDR3 is CSVMRGPYEQYF. DNA of the CDR3: TGCAGCGTTATGCGGGGTCCCTACGAGCAGTACTTC.

V gene TRBV7-2 combines with J gene TRBJ2-1; unclear D gene. The CDR3 length is 15 residues. The V gene lost 2 bases and the J gene lost 7 bases, with 15 bases spanning the gap. Germline V gene sequence: CDR1 SGHTA, CDR2 FQGNSA. For the CDR3, the DNA is TGTGCCAGCAGCTTAAGGTGGCCCGACTTGAATGAGCAGTTCTTC. Amino acids: CASSLRWPDLNEQFF.